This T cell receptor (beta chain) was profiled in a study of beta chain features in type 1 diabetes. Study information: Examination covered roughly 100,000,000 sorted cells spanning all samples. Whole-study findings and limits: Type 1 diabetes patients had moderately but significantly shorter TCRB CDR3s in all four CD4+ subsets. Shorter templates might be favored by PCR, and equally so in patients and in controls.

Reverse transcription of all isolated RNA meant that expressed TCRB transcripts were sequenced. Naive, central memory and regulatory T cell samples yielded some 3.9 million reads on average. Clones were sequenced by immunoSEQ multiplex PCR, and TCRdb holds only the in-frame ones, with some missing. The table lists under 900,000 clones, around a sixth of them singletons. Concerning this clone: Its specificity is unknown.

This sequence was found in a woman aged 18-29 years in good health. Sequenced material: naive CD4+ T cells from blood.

Here the CDR3 DNA reads TGTGCCAGCAGCGCTAAACAGACTAGCCCCAATGAGCAGTTCTTC. It translates to CASSAKQTSPNEQFF. The chain joins TRBV5-4 to TRBJ2-1, with 7 bases fitting TRBD2. V shed 4 bases, J shed 6 bases, and the junction held 10 bases outside the gene matches. The CDR3 runs 15 residues. Germline CDR1 SGHNT, CDR2 YYREEE (reference sequence).